The sequence of this TCR beta chain was determined in a study of cytomegalovirus exposure and HLA in healthy donors. This clone turned up a few times. What it binds is not known. Study observations and caveats: In an earlier analysis, productive rearrangement rates for most beta V segments clustered near 87% or 30%. Later analysis suggested links between common viral pathogens and several top significant clusters. A later analysis linked about 17,000 TCR beta sequences to HLA alleles at 0.05 false discovery rate.

The PCR ran on 60 Vbeta and 13 Jbeta primers. Original methodology: In a later analysis, the count reached about 82 million unique TCR beta chains, with about 9.9 million shared. TCRdb's copy holds only in-frame clones and misses some; the assay was immunoSEQ multiplex PCR. V, J and clone size are those of that table, while D and trimming were read from the DNA. The repertoire holds 80,000 to 130,000 clones, more than 65% seen once, with 3% to 4% in the top ten. CDR3 length equals 14 residues. The germline V gene encodes CDR1 ENHRY and CDR2 SYGVKD. Losses at the gene ends were 6 bases for V and 1 base for J; bases not matched to a gene: 4.

Sequencing was carried out using PBMCs. The TCR sequence derives from a woman in her fifties or sixties in good health and CMV-seropositive. The V call is TRBV10-3, the J call TRBJ1-1; 8 bases line up with TRBD1. The CDR3 sequence: CAISAGTGNTEAFF. CDR3 coding DNA: TGTGCCATCAGCGCCGGGACAGGGAACACTGAAGCTTTCTTT.